This T cell receptor beta chain stems from a study of T cells after yellow fever vaccination. Study summary: The SMART-Seq v4 Ultra Low Input method served to prepare the low-cell-number fractions. The study, taken as a whole, reports: A small proportion of clonotypes was detected in both the CD4 and CD8 compartments. Though weaker, the secondary response peaked faster, on day 5 versus 15.

Note on this clonotype: Its specificity is not known.

The authors made TCR cDNA by 5'RACE template switching, adding a universal primer site and UMIs. Using its own MiXCR run on the 5' RACE reads, TCRdb lists one record per CDR3 protein. The sample holds about 310,000 distinct CDR3 sequences, approximately 3.8% seen once. The CDR3 covers 16 residues. The V and J ends lost 2 bases and 2 bases respectively, with 14 bases between them. Germline lookup yields CDR1 SEHNR and CDR2 FQNEAQ (reference sequence). The starting material was PBMCs, obtained on the day of the yellow fever booster vaccination. V gene TRBV7-9 combines with J gene TRBJ2-3; maybe TRBD2 (6 bases). This clonotype was sampled from a man younger than 35 who received the YFV17D yellow fever vaccine. The CDR3 DNA follows: TGTGCCAGCAGCTTACGTATGGGGGGACTCACAGATACGCAGTATTTT. Residues: CASSLRMGGLTDTQYF.